This TCR beta chain was captured in a study of cytomegalovirus exposure and HLA in healthy donors (TCRdb year 2017). Notes on the research overall: In an earlier analysis of around 540 of the donors, 250 to 300 Gb of sequence data and 90 million to 120 million unique TCR beta sequences from 180 million or so T cells were reported. Around 320 gigabases of sequencing data and tens of millions of unique TCR sequences were included in an early release covering several hundred HLA-typed donors. Of the roughly 420 genotyped donors, over 80% were placed in the genetic ancestry cluster associated with self-reported Caucasian donors. The study aimed to test whether cataloging public T cell receptors could reveal signatures of past pathogen exposure. The T cell repertoires of some 670 subjects were profiled by immunosequencing and related to cytomegalovirus serostatus. Along with the roughly 610-subject first cohort, a separate validation cohort of over a hundred different subjects was used. High-throughput TCR immunosequencing, statistical association of individual TCRs with disease status, and machine learning were combined to predict cytomegalovirus infection status. A later analysis re-analyzed previously published TCR beta repertoires from 500 to 700 donors and added high-resolution HLA genotyping to study TCR occurrence patterns. The later analysis used no new phenotypic data to find candidate immune exposures, relying instead on TCR beta sequences and their occurrence across donors. An earlier analysis of several hundred of the donors applied high-throughput TCR beta sequencing to assess whether each TCR beta V gene segment acted as functional or pseudogenic. Donor age, sex, ethnicity and CMV serostatus were compiled together with the repertoire data. A later genetic analysis used genome-wide SNP genotypes for about three fifths of the 666 donors, treating that subset as a discovery cohort. Every repertoire in the discovery cohort had been generated on one and the same sequencing platform. HLA typing covered class I and class II loci at four-digit resolution. The number of typed donors differed by locus: about 620-630 for A, B, C, DRB1 and DQB1; 500 to 550 for DQA1; approximately 610 for DPA1; and some 470 for DPB1. Because of strong linkage in the cohort, roughly 5 DR-DQ haplotypes were treated as single units for association and clustering. On average, 235,054 unique TCR beta nucleotide sequences were sequenced per donor among roughly 430 genotyped donors of the cohort, with roughly 18% of those sequences being non-productive.

Trimming at the junction amounts to 5 bases on V and 8 bases on J, and the germline ends lie 11 bases apart. Via the germline V gene, CDR1 is MNHEY and CDR2 SVGAGI. There are 12 amino acids in the CDR3, from cysteine to phenylalanine inclusive. The read is trimmed to its CDR3 DNA, 36 bases read in frame from base 1. On the study overall, not on this receptor specifically: A later analysis reported that several top co-occurrence clusters appeared linked to parvovirus B19, influenza, CMV and Epstein-Barr virus. Some IMGT-functional V segments, including TRBV6-2 and TRBV6-3, could not be told apart with the 87-base-pair reads, so those segments were excluded. The authors suggested that the approach could potentially be extended to other disease states and immunological phenotypes. Only TCR beta chains were sequenced in this cohort, and the absence of alpha or paired-chain data limited detectable features. A later analysis associated 15,000 to 20,000 TCR beta sequences with specific HLA alleles at a false discovery rate of 0.05. Because counts were too low, under 20 rarely observed V segments, including chromosome 9 orphons, were left out of the earlier analysis of a few hundred of the donors. A cluster of highly shared sequence variants was judged likely to be a technical artifact of the sequencing pipeline. When HLA alleles, especially DR and DQ, strongly co-occurred, attributing TCR associations to individual alleles was difficult. Cytomegalovirus status was reported to be diagnosed by the classifier with high specificity and sensitivity in both the original and validation cohorts. Immune exposure information for the cohort was limited to CMV serostatus. A later analysis found that most CMV-associated TCR beta chains appeared HLA-restricted, with HLA associations seemingly driven largely by CMV exposure. While some public TCRs were present in many individuals, most TCR sequences turned up only very rarely across donors. A few of the identified cytomegalovirus-associated TCR beta chains were confirmed in vitro to be specific for cytomegalovirus antigens. In an earlier analysis of about 540 of the donors, most TCR beta V segments were observed in productive rearrangements about 87% or about 30% of the time, broadly matching IMGT annotations. A further reported finding was that TCR beta sequences accurately predicted the HLA-A and HLA-B alleles for most subjects in the first cohort. In a later genetic analysis, fewer N-insertions in productive TCRs were reported among donors in an Asian-associated ancestry cluster than the roughly 640-donor mean. Correlated functional status among segregating V segments might be attributable to linkage disequilibrium, but an unknown experimental factor could not be ruled out. Roughly uniform sequencing depth across donors was assumed in presence/absence analyses, although this assumption may not hold. The study listed 150 to 200 TCR beta chains as associated with cytomegalovirus. A later analysis found that HLA-associated TCR beta chains were more clonally expanded and had lower generation probabilities than equally common non-associated chains. An association between a missense DCLRE1C variant and V-gene and J-gene trimming of TCR beta chains was found in a later genetic analysis and replicated in an independent cohort. In a later analysis, the rate of TCR association differed among HLA loci, with DRB1 alleles having the most associated TCRs and HLA-C alleles having the fewest. Because HLA typing was missing for some donors at each locus, association tests included only the typed subset.

Receptors were amplified or captured by the immunoSEQ multiplex PCR assay. The multiplex PCR relied on a mix of 60 forward primers for TCR Vbeta segments and 13 reverse primers for TCR Jbeta segments. The CDR3 region of rearranged TCR beta genes was amplified from genomic DNA by a multiplex PCR assay. The amplified TCR beta libraries were sequenced on the Illumina HiSeq System as 87-base-pair reads. The study's own analysis went as follows. A later analysis tallied around 87 million unique TCR beta chains across the 666 repertoires, and some 10 million of those chains were shared by two or more donors. To remove PCR and sequencing errors, raw reads were error-corrected and collapsed into unique sequences using a nearest-neighbor algorithm that merged closely related sequences. To assign V, D and J gene segments, CDR3 sequences were aligned to IMGT reference sequences. Each retained sequence needed at least a six-nucleotide match to both a V gene segment and a J gene segment. Rearrangements were called productive when the CDR3 lacked stop codons and stayed in frame with V and J; all others were non-productive. CDR3 was defined according to IMGT convention as the region running from the second conserved V-encoded cysteine to the conserved J-encoded phenylalanine. In an earlier analysis of around 640 of the donors, sequences lacking an unambiguous match to a single V gene segment were excluded. In an earlier analysis of 587 of the donors, a V segment was called functional when productive rearrangements were above 56.7%, and segregating when the standard deviation between donors exceeded 5%. A statistical classification framework was developed to diagnose cytomegalovirus status using the catalog of TCR beta chain sequences. In a later analysis, TCR nucleotide sequences were compared against IMGT/GENE-DB human TR gene sequences so that V and J genes could be assigned. Using the TCRdist pipeline, a later analysis assigned CDR3 sequences along with most-parsimonious VDJ recombination scenarios. In a later analysis, every TCR beta chain was defined by the combination of its CDR3 amino acid sequence and its V-gene family, and reads without a unique V-gene family were dropped. A later analysis removed roughly 590 highly shared, low-generation-probability nucleotide sequences to deal with suspected cross-contamination and a sequencing artifact. In a later analysis, a clonal expansion index for each public chain was calculated from normalized within-repertoire ranks of inferred template counts. In a later analysis, generation probabilities were computed with a VDJ recombination model fitted to out-of-frame rearrangements, and the resulting probabilities were checked against IGoR. A later analysis scored TCR-TCR, TCR-HLA and TCR-CMV co-occurrence with hypergeometric tests, applying a repertoire-size bias correction to TCR pairs. A later analysis estimated false discovery rates by permuting HLA or CMV assignments 20 times. A later analysis grouped co-occurring TCRs with DBSCAN, adding TCRdist sequence similarity when clustering within HLA-allele-positive subsets. Repertoires with fewer than 30,000 or more than 120,000 public chains, plus five repertoires with anomalous nucleotide sharing, were excluded from co-occurrence clustering. The table comes from immuneACCESS by way of TCRdb, which keeps in-frame sequences with V and J called. Part of the clones is missing from these tables; in studies checked, under half for an unresolved V gene and the rest for unknown reasons. V and J calls and clone size are copied from that table; D and trimming were computed from the DNA. The table for this sample lists about 61,000 clones; about 90% of them were counted only once. 1.5% of the sample is held by the ten biggest clonotypes.

In total, roughly 670 healthy bone marrow donors made up the cohort. Cohort members were all nominally healthy when sampled, although unrecorded immune exposures were likely present. The donor tested CMV seropositive and was one of the 289 seropositive cohort members. A peripheral blood sample was collected from each donor, and TCR beta sequencing was performed on peripheral blood mononuclear cells. Genomic DNA extraction from the blood cell samples was performed with the Qiagen DNeasy Blood Extraction Kit. Turning to this clone: The target of this receptor is not known. No base quality information exists; no much larger clone differs at one position.

The sequencing input was PBMCs. Recombination linked TRBV6-5 to TRBJ2-3, and the D gene may be TRBD1, 5 bases matching. This receptor was obtained from a man younger than 45 in good health and CMV-seropositive. The sequenced DNA: TGTGCCAGCAGTACGGCAGGGCGTACGCAGTATTTT. Its protein is CASSTAGRTQYF.